This TCR beta chain was captured in a study of T-cell reconstitution after alpha-beta-depleted transplantation in children (dated by TCRdb to 2016 to 2017). Notes on the research overall: Using TCR repertoire profiling, the study followed T-cell immune reconstitution in a quantitative way in children after TCRalphabeta/CD19-depleted allogeneic hematopoietic cell transplantation.

There are a few counts of this clonotype. Which antigen it targets is not known. The input lacks base qualities; no much larger clone sits a single base away. Reading the germline V gene gives CDR1 SGHTA and CDR2 FQGNSA. From the cysteine through the phenylalanine, the CDR3 covers 20 amino acids. Only CDR3 DNA remains: 60 bases, in frame from the first base. From V the trimming removes 5 bases and from J it removes 0 bases, while the gene matches leave 15 bases of the junction unaccounted for. What the study reported, not specific to this receptor: The apparently early recovery of alphabetaT-cell counts about two months after transplant reportedly depended on only several hundred rapidly expanded clones that came from non-depleted graft cells. The high TCRbeta diversity at day 60 in some patients was ascribed to recipient T cells and intrathymic progenitors that had survived conditioning. Over the following months the frequencies of hyperexpanded clones went down, and after one year T-cell counts and TCRbeta diversity were mostly credited to newly produced T cells.

The treatment or condition label here, explained by the study, means: allogeneic hematopoietic cell transplantation with graft depleted of TCRalphabeta T cells and CD19 B cells. TCRalphabeta/CD19-depleted allogeneic hematopoietic cell grafts were given to the transplant recipients, all of whom were children. The library relied on PCR. Reads for this sample came from an Illumina HiSeq 2500. To normalize quantification of the TCRbeta repertoire, the TCR libraries were built with molecular barcoding that relied on unique molecular identifiers. TCRdb itself trimmed the public reads at Q25 with fastp, ran MiXCR and retained productive beta chains. Under each unique CDR3 protein, matching rows form one entry showing the most common genes and DNA. Here the sample has 280,000 or so distinct CDR3 sequences; about 9.9% occur a single time. Jointly, the top ten make up 23% of the sample.

The sequence was obtained from a male patient between 2 and 10 years old who had a stem cell transplant for chronic granulomatous disease, so the T cells may come from the graft donor. The sequencing used peripheral blood, collected 180 days after TCRalphabeta/CD19-depleted stem cell transplant. The chain uses TRBV7-2 and TRBJ2-6, with TRBD1 identical over 8 junction bases. The CDR3: CASSLESRGQVLSGANVLTF. The DNA sequence follows: TGTGCCAGCAGCCTCGAGTCCCGGGGACAGGTCCTCTCTGGGGCCAACGTCCTGACTTTC.